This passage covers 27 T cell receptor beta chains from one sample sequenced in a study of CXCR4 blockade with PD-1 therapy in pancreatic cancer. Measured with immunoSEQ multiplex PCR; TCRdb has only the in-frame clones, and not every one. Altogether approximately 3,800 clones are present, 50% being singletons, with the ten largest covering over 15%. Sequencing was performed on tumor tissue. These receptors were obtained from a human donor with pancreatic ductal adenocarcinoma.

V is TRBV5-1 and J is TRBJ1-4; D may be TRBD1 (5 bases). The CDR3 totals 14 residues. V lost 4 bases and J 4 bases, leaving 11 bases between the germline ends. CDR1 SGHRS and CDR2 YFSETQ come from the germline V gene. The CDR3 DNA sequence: TGCGCCAGCAGCCTCCGGGGCAGTAATGAAAAACTGTTTTTT. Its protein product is CASSLRGSNEKLFF.

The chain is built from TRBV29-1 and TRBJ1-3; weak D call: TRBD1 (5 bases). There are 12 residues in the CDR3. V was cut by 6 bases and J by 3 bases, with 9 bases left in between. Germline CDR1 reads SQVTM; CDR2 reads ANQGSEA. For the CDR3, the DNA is TGCAGCGTGGGGGGAGGTGGAAACACCATATATTTT. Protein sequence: CSVGGGGNTIYF.

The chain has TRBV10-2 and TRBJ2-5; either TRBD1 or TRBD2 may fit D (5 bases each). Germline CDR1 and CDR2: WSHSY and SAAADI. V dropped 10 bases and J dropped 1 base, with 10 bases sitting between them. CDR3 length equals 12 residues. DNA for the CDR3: TGCGCCACAGGGACGACCCAAGAGACCCAGTACTTC. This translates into CATGTTQETQYF.

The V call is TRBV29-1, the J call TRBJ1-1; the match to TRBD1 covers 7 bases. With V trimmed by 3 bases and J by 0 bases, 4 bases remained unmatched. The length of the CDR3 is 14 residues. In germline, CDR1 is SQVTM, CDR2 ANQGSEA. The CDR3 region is CSVDRGDMNTEAFF. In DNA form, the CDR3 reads TGCAGCGTTGACAGGGGGGACATGAACACTGAAGCTTTCTTT.

As DNA, the CDR3 is TGTGCCAGCAGGGGCCACGACAGGGAAAGCACAGATACGCAGTATTTT. Translated, it gives CASRGHDRESTDTQYF. The rearrangement uses TRBV28 and TRBJ2-3; 7 nucleotides match TRBD1. The germline V gene encodes CDR1 MDHEN and CDR2 SYDVKM. V shed 6 bases and J 0 bases; nucleotides not matched to a gene: 9. The length of the CDR3 is 16 residues. Together with reference TRBV28 and TRBJ2-3, the CDR3 gives the full variable domain: DVKVTQSSRYLVKRTGEKVFLECVQDMDHENMFWYRQDPGLGLRLIYFSYDVKMKEKGDIPEGYSVSREKKERFSLILESASTNQTSMYLCASRGHDRESTDTQYFGPGTRLTVL.

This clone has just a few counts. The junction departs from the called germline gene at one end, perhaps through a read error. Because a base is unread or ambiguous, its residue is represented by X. CDR3 DNA sequence: TGTGCCTGGAGCCTAGGGGGGTCTGGAGAAAAAYTGTTTTTT. Translation: CAWSLGGSGEKXFF. In full, the CDR3 is CAWSLGGSGEKLFF. The rearrangement links TRBV30 to TRBJ1-4; D perhaps matches TRBD1 (6 bases). CDR1 and CDR2 (germline): GTSNPN, SVGIG (reference sequence). The CDR3 loop spans 14 amino acids.

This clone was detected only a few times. CDR3 nucleotides: TGTGCCAGCAGTATGAGGGGCTTGAACACTGAAGCTTTCTTT. This gives the protein CASSMRGLNTEAFF. J is TRBJ1-1 and V is TRBV28, with a possible D match to TRBD1 (5 bases). CDR1 MDHEN and CDR2 SYDVKM come from the germline V gene. With 5 bases removed from V and 0 bases from J, the gap between germline ends came to 10 bases. There are 14 residues in the CDR3.

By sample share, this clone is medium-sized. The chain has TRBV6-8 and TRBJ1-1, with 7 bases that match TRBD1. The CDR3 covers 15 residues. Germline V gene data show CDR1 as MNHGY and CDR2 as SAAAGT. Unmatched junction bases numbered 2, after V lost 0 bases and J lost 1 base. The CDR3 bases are TGTGCCAGCAGTTACTCGAGACAGGGGAACACTGAAGCTTTCTTT. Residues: CASSYSRQGNTEAFF.

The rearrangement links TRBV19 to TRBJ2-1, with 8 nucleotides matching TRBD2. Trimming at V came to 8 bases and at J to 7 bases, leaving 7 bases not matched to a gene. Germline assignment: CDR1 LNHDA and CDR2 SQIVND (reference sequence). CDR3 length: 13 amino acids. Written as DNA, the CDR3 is TGTGCCAGTTCTGGACTAGCTGGGAATGAGCAGTTCTTC. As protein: CASSGLAGNEQFF.

CDR3 amino acids: CASSKGQFNYGYTF. The CDR3 DNA reads TGTGCCAGCTCAAAGGGACAATTTAACTATGGCTACACCTTC. The J gene is TRBJ1-2, the V gene TRBV18; D is possibly TRBD1 (6 bases). Germline loops: CDR1 KGHSH, CDR2 LQKENI. This CDR3 is 14 amino acids long. Trimming cost V 5 bases and J 1 base, with 11 bases left between them.

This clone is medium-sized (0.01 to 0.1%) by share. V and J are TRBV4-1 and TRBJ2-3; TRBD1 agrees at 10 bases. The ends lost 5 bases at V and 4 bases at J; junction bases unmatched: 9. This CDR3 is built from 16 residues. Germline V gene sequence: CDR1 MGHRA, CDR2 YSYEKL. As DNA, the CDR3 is TGCGCCAGCAGCGACCGGGACAGGGGATGGGCAGATACGCAGTATTTT. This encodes CASSDRDRGWADTQYF.

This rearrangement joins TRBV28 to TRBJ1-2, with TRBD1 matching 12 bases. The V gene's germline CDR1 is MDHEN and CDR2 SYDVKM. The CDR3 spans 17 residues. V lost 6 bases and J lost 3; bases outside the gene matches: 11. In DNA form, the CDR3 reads TGTGCCAGCAGGACCTCTGGGACAGGGGGCGAGGACTATGGCTACACCTTC. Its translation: CASRTSGTGGEDYGYTF.

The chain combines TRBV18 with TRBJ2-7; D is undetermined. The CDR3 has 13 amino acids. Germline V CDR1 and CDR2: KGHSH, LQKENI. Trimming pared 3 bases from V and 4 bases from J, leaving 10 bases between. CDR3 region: CASSPNAQYEQYF. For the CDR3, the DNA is TGTGCCAGCTCACCCAACGCCCAGTACGAGCAGTACTTC.

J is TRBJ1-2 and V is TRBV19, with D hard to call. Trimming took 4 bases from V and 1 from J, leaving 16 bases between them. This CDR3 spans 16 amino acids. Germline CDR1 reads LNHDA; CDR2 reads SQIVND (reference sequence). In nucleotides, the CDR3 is TGTGCCAGTAGTACCGCTACGGGTATGCTTAACTATGGCTACACCTTC. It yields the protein CASSTATGMLNYGYTF.

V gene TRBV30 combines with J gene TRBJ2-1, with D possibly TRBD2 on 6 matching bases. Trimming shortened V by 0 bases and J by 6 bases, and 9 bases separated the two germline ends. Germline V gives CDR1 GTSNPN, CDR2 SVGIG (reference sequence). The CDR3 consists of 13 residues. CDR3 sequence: CAWSVGSGNEQFF. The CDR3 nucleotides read TGTGCCTGGAGTGTGGGTAGCGGCAATGAGCAGTTCTTC.

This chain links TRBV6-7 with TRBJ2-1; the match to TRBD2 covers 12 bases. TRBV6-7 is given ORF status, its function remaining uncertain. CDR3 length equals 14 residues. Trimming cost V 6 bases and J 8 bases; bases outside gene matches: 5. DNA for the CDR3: TGTGCCAGCAGAAGGGGACTAGCGGGCTATGAGCAGTTCTTC. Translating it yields CASRRGLAGYEQFF.

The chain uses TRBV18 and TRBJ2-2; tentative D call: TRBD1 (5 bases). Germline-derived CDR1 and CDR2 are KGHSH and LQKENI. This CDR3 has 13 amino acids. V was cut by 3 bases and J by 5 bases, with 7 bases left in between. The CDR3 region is CASSPQGTGELFF. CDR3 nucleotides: TGTGCCAGCTCACCGCAGGGAACCGGGGAGCTGTTTTTT.

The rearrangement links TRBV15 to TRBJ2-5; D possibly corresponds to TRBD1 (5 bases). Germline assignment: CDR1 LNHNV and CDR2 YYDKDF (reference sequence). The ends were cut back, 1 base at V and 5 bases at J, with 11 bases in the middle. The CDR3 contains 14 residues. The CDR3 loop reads CATSRGDRGETQYF. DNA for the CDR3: TGTGCCACCAGCAGAGGTGATAGGGGTGAGACCCAGTACTTC.

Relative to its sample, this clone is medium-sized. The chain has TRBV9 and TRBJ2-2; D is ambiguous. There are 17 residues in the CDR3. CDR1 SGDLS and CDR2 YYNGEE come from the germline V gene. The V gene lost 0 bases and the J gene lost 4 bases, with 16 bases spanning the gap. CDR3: CASSVAGGPFSTGELFF. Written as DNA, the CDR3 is TGTGCCAGCAGCGTAGCGGGCGGACCCTTTTCCACCGGGGAGCTGTTTTTT.

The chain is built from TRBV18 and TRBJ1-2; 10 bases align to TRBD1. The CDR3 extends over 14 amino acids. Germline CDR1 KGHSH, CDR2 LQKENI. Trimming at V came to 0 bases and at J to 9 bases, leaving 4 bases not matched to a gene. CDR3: CASSPPGTGASYTF. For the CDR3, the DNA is TGTGCCAGCTCACCACCCGGGACAGGGGCGAGCTACACCTTC. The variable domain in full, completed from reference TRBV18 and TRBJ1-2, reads NAGVMQNPRHLVRRRGQEARLRCSPMKGHSHVYWYRQLPEEGLKFMVYLQKENIIDESGMPKERFSAEFPKEGPSILRIQQVVRGDSAAYFCASSPPGTGASYTFGSGTRLTVV.

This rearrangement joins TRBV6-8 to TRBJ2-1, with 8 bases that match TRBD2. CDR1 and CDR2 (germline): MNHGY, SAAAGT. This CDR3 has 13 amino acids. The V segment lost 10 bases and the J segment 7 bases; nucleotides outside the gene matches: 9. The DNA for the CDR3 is TGTGCCACCAACGGGGGGGCTGGGAATGAGCAGTTCTTC. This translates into CATNGGAGNEQFF.

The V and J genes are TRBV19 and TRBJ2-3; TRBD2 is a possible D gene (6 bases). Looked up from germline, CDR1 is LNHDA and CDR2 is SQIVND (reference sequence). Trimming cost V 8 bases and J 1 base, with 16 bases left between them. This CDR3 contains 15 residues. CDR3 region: CASGGTTWGTDTQYF. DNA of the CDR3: TGTGCCAGTGGAGGGACGACTTGGGGCACAGATACGCAGTATTTT.

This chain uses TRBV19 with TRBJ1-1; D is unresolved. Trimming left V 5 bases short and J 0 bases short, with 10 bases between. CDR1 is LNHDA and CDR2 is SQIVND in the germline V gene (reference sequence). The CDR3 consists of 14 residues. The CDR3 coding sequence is TGTGCCAGTAGTCTCCCCGATTTGAACACTGAAGCTTTCTTT. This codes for CASSLPDLNTEAFF.

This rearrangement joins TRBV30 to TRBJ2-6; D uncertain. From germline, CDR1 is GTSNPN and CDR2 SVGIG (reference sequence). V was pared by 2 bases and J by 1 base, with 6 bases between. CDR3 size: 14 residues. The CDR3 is CAWSPRSGANVLTF. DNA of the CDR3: TGTGCCTGGAGTCCCAGGTCTGGGGCCAACGTCCTGACTTTC.

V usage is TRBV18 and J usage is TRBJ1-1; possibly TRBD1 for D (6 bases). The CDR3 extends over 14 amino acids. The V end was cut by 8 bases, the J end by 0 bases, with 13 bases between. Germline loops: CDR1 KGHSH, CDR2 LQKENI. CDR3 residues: CASAEQGVNTEAFF. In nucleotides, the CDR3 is TGTGCCAGCGCCGAACAGGGTGTGAACACTGAAGCTTTCTTT. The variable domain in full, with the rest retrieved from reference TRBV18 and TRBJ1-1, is NAGVMQNPRHLVRRRGQEARLRCSPMKGHSHVYWYRQLPEEGLKFMVYLQKENIIDESGMPKERFSAEFPKEGPSILRIQQVVRGDSAAYFCASAEQGVNTEAFFGQGTRLTVV.

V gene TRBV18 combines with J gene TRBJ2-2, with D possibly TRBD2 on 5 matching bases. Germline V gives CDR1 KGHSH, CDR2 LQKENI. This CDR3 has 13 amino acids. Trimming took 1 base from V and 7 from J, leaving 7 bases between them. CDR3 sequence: CASSPRGLGELFF. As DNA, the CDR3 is TGTGCCAGCTCACCACGAGGGCTCGGGGAGCTGTTTTTT.

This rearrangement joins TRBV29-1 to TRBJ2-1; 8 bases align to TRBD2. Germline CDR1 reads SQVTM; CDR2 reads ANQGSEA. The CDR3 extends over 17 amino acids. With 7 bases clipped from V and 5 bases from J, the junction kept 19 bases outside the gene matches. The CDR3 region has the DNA TGCAGCGCGTGCCGGGAAGGAATAGCGGGATGGGACAATGAGCAGTTCTTC. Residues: CSACREGIAGWDNEQFF.